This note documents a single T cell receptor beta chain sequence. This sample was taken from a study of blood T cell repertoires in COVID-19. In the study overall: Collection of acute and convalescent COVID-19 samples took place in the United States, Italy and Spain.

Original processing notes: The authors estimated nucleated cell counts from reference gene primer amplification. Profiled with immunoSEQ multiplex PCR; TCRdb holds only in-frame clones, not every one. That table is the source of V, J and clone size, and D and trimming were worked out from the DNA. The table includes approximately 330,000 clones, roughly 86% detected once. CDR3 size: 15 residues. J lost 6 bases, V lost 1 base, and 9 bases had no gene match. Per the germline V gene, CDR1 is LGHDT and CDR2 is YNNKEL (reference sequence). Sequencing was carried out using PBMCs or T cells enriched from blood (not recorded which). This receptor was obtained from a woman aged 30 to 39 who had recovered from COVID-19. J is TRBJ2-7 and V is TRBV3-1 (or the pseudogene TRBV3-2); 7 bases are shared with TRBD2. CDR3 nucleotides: TGTGCCAGCAGCCAAGGTGGCGGGGGAGAGGGCGAGCAGTACTTC. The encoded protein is CASSQGGGGEGEQYF.